These 27 T cell receptor beta chains share one sample of origin, sequenced in a study of T cell responses to AZD1222 COVID-19 vaccine. Sequenced by immunoSEQ multiplex PCR; TCRdb stores in-frame clones only, minus some. The repertoire holds approximately 99,000 clones, 85% to 90% seen once, with approximately 3.3% in the top ten. The sequencing used peripheral blood, collected on day 0 of AZD1222 vaccination. These receptor sequences come from an adult in good health.

The rearrangement uses TRBV6-5 and TRBJ1-5, with 7 bases fitting TRBD1. V was pared by 7 bases and J by 9 bases, with 12 bases of the junction left unmatched. The V gene's germline CDR1 is MNHEY and CDR2 SVGAGI. This CDR3 comprises 14 residues. CDR3 in amino acids: CASTTTGSLRPQHF. The CDR3 DNA follows: TGTGCCAGCACCACGACAGGGAGCCTACGGCCCCAGCATTTT.

The rearrangement links TRBV12-3 or TRBV12-4 to TRBJ2-3; TRBD2 matches at 8 bases. This CDR3 has 13 residues. V lost 7 bases to trimming and J lost 7 bases; unmatched junction nucleotides: 7. The CDR3 DNA is TGTGCCAGCACCCTCGGGGGGGCTAATACGCAGTATTTT. Translation gives CASTLGGANTQYF.

The chain carries TRBV6-5 and TRBJ2-2, with TRBD1 as a possible D gene (6 bases). The CDR3 length is 14 residues. CDR1 and CDR2 from the germline V gene are MNHEY and SVGAGI. V lost 4 bases and J lost 0, with 6 bases in between. CDR3 amino acids: CASSWTANTGELFF. The CDR3 nucleotides are TGTGCCAGCAGTTGGACAGCGAACACCGGGGAGCTGTTTTTT.

V gene TRBV7-2 combines with J gene TRBJ1-3; D gene uncertain. The V gene lost 2 bases and the J gene lost 0 bases, with 2 bases spanning the gap. The CDR3 has 13 residues. CDR1 is SGHTA and CDR2 is FQGNSA in the germline V gene. CDR3: CASSLTSGNTIYF. The DNA of the CDR3 is TGTGCCAGCAGCTTAACCTCTGGAAACACCATATATTTT.

This clone was seen a single time. The chain has TRBV5-1 and TRBJ1-4, with TRBD1 matching 8 bases. CDR3 size: 15 residues. Germline V gene sequence: CDR1 SGHRS, CDR2 YFSETQ. Trimming cost V 6 bases and J 2 bases; bases outside gene matches: 6. The DNA of the CDR3 is TGCGCCAGCAAAGAGTCAGGGGGCACTAATGAAAAACTGTTTTTT. This codes for CASKESGGTNEKLFF.

CDR3 amino acids: CASSPPLGSRGVYEQYF. In DNA form, the CDR3 reads TGTGCCAGCTCACCACCTCTTGGGTCCCGAGGAGTCTACGAGCAGTACTTC. The chain employs TRBV18 and TRBJ2-7, with D uncertain. CDR1 and CDR2 (germline): KGHSH, LQKENI. V lost 0 bases, J lost 3 bases, and 18 bases lay in between. The CDR3 has 17 residues.

This clone was seen a few times. The rearrangement uses TRBV30 and TRBJ1-6; maybe TRBD1 (6 bases). Germline CDR1 is GTSNPN and CDR2 is SVGIG (reference sequence). V gave up 0 bases and J gave up 1 base, with 7 bases separating them. The CDR3 length is 15 residues. The DNA of the CDR3 is TGTGCCTGGAGTGTAGGGGGATCCTATAATTCACCCCTCCACTTT. This encodes CAWSVGGSYNSPLHF.

This clone occurred once. The chain employs TRBV5-1 and TRBJ2-7; D could derive from TRBD1 or TRBD2 (5 bases each). V was pared by 10 bases and J by 2 bases, with 10 bases between. CDR3 length: 11 residues. Germline lookup yields CDR1 SGHRS and CDR2 YFSETQ. The CDR3 loop reads CAPGRTYEQYF. CDR3 sequence (DNA): TGCGCCCCGGGGCGAACCTACGAGCAGTACTTC.

Here the CDR3 reads CASSQPLNQPQHF. Written as DNA, the CDR3 is TGCGCCAGCAGCCAACCCCTAAATCAGCCCCAGCATTTT. The gene calls are TRBV4-1 and TRBJ1-5, with no clear D. Germline values: CDR1 MGHRA, CDR2 YSYEKL. This CDR3 has 13 residues. Trimming stripped 2 bases from V and 4 bases from J, with 6 bases between.

The chain combines TRBV6-5 with TRBJ2-1; 7 nucleotides line up with TRBD1. Germline lookup yields CDR1 MNHEY and CDR2 SVGAGI. With V trimmed by 6 bases and J by 5 bases, 7 bases remained unmatched. CDR3 length: 14 residues. This CDR3 reads CASSRDRYDNEQFF. The CDR3 bases are TGTGCCAGCAGCCGGGACAGATACGACAATGAGCAGTTCTTC.

A note on this clone: The junction does not match germline at one end; this may be a read error. The J gene is TRBJ1-2, the V gene TRBV28; D is possibly TRBD1 (6 bases). The CDR3 is 14 amino acids. Germline V gene lookup returns CDR1 MDHEN and CDR2 SYDVKM. DNA of the CDR3: TGTGCCAGCAGCCAGGGGTCGGTTGGACAGAGGATCATCTTC. It codes for CASSQGSVGQRIIF.

The chain uses TRBV12-5 and TRBJ2-2; 9 nucleotides match TRBD1. The CDR3 consists of 15 residues. V was pared by 6 bases and J by 5 bases, with 7 bases of the junction left unmatched. Germline CDR1 LGHNT, CDR2 FRNRAP. CDR3 in DNA: TGTGCTAGTGGACTCGGACAGGGGAGTACCGGGGAGCTGTTTTTT. Residues: CASGLGQGSTGELFF.

This clone was counted a few times. The V call is TRBV4-3, the J call TRBJ2-5; possible D gene TRBD1, 6 bases. Germline CDR1 is LGHNA and CDR2 is YSLEER. The length of the CDR3 is 15 residues. Trimming took 6 bases from V and 5 from J, leaving 19 bases between them. CDR3 loop: CASRRTTDRTETQYF. The CDR3 DNA is TGCGCCAGCAGGCGCACTACCGACAGGACGGAGACCCAGTACTTC.

The chain employs TRBV9 and TRBJ2-3; 8 bases are a match to TRBD1. Per the germline V gene, CDR1 is SGDLS and CDR2 is YYNGEE. V trimming: 3 bases; J trimming: 5 bases; junction bases outside the gene matches: 14. The CDR3 has 17 residues. The CDR3 region has the DNA TGTGCCAGCAGCGGAGCCACAGGGGGGATTTTGGGAGATACGCAGTATTTT. Translated: CASSGATGGILGDTQYF.

CDR3 in amino acids: CASSLWDTAYEQYF. The CDR3 DNA is TGTGCCAGCAGCTTGTGGGACACCGCCTACGAGCAGTACTTC. The V call is TRBV5-5, the J call TRBJ2-7, with D perhaps TRBD1 (6 bases). Germline CDR1 SGHKS, CDR2 YYEKEE (reference sequence). The CDR3 runs to 14 residues. V was trimmed by 1 base and J by 2 bases, leaving 10 bases between them.

The V call is TRBV29-1, the J call TRBJ2-7, with 10 bases matching TRBD1. The CDR3 sequence is 12 residues long. J gave up 5 bases and V 4 bases, and 2 bases lay outside the gene matches. Germline CDR1 is SQVTM and CDR2 is ANQGSEA. CDR3 loop: CSVGQGAHEQYF. For the CDR3, the DNA is TGCAGCGTTGGACAGGGGGCCCACGAGCAGTACTTC.

This chain uses TRBV18 with TRBJ2-3, with D maybe TRBD2 (6 bases). Germline assignment: CDR1 KGHSH and CDR2 LQKENI. V was clipped by 3 bases and J by 0 bases, with 13 bases between them. This CDR3 spans 16 amino acids. The CDR3 is CASSPGLAGSTDTQYF. CDR3 bases: TGTGCCAGCTCACCTGGTCTGGCGGGGAGCACAGATACGCAGTATTTT.

V is TRBV12-5 and J is TRBJ1-5, with D possibly matching TRBD1 (5 bases). The CDR3 covers 12 residues. Trimming removed 7 bases at V and 7 bases at J, with 11 bases between. CDR1 LGHNT and CDR2 FRNRAP come from the germline V gene. This CDR3 is CASATGDQPQHF. Here the CDR3 DNA reads TGTGCTAGTGCGACCGGGGACCAGCCCCAGCATTTT.

This clone was counted between two and nine times. The chain employs TRBV12-3 or TRBV12-4 and TRBJ2-2, with TRBD2 matching over 8 bases. V lost 6 bases, J lost 11 bases, and 8 bases stayed unmatched. The CDR3 is made up of 13 amino acids. This CDR3 reads CASRVAGLVELFF. CDR3 bases: TGTGCCAGCAGGGTAGCGGGACTGGTAGAGCTGTTTTTT.

This clone has more than one count but fewer than ten. As DNA, the CDR3 is TGTGCCTGGGGGGCAGGTAGGATGAACACTGAAGCTTTCTTT. This gives the protein CAWGAGRMNTEAFF. The chain has TRBV30 and TRBJ1-1; D possibly corresponds to TRBD1 (5 bases). CDR1 and CDR2 (germline): GTSNPN, SVGIG (reference sequence). CDR3 length: 14 amino acids. V shed 5 bases and J shed 0 bases, with 13 bases lying between them.

The chain joins TRBV5-6 to TRBJ2-7; 11 bases are shared with TRBD2. The V segment lost 3 bases and the J segment 2 bases; nucleotides outside the gene matches: 10. This CDR3 spans 17 amino acids. From germline, CDR1 is SGHDT and CDR2 YYEEEE. CDR3 residues: CASSSRELAGAAYEQYF. For the CDR3, the DNA is TGTGCCAGCAGCTCGAGAGAACTAGCGGGGGCCGCCTACGAGCAGTACTTC.

The CDR3 loop reads CASSLGTGSRLSYEQYF. The CDR3 region has the DNA TGTGCCAGCAGCCTGGGGACAGGGAGTCGGCTTTCCTACGAGCAGTACTTC. J is TRBJ2-7 and V is TRBV9; 9 nucleotides agree with TRBD1. This CDR3 region has 17 residues. CDR1 and CDR2 from the germline V gene are SGDLS and YYNGEE. V shed 4 bases, J shed 1 base, and the junction held 12 bases outside the gene matches.

On this clone itself: The junction departs from the called germline gene at one end, perhaps through a read error. The chain links TRBV9 to TRBJ2-5; no firm D call. This CDR3 contains 14 residues. The V gene's germline CDR1 is SGDLS and CDR2 YYNGEE. The CDR3 spells CASSVGGDQATQYF. The CDR3 DNA reads as TGTGCCAGCAGCGTAGGGGGTGATCAAGCGACCCAGTACTTC. The full variable domain, rest sourced from reference TRBV9 and TRBJ2-5, is DSGVTQTPKHLITATGQRVTLRCSPRSGDLSVYWYQQSLDQGLQFLIQYYNGEERAKGNILERFSAQQFPDLHSELNLSSLELGDSALYFCASSVGGDQATQYFGPGTRLLVL.

This chain connects TRBV6-5 to TRBJ2-2; D unclear. Per the germline V gene, CDR1 is MNHEY and CDR2 is SVGAGI. This CDR3 has 14 amino acids. The ends were cut back, 6 bases at V and 5 bases at J, with 13 bases in the middle. The DNA for the CDR3 is TGTGCCAGCAGGACTCTCACCGGGACCGGGGAGCTGTTTTTT. This codes for CASRTLTGTGELFF.

This rearrangement joins TRBV18 to TRBJ2-2; D tentatively fits TRBD1 or TRBD2 (5 bases each). The CDR3 runs 15 residues. Trimming left V 3 bases short and J 6 bases short, with 14 bases between. Germline V gene sequence: CDR1 KGHSH, CDR2 LQKENI. CDR3 region: CASSPKPGTAGELFF. CDR3 in DNA: TGTGCCAGCTCACCTAAACCAGGGACGGCCGGGGAGCTGTTTTTT.

The genes are TRBV7-2 and TRBJ1-5, with 7 bases lining up with TRBD1. Trimming cost V 4 bases and J 5 bases; bases outside gene matches: 5. CDR3 length: 14 residues. Per the germline V gene, CDR1 is SGHTA and CDR2 is FQGNSA. The CDR3 region has the DNA TGTGCCAGCAGCTCTCAGGGGGGGGATCAGCCCCAGCATTTT. It specifies CASSSQGGDQPQHF.

The chain recombines TRBV7-2 with TRBJ1-2; D gene unclear. The V gene's germline CDR1 is SGHTA and CDR2 FQGNSA. The ends were cut back, 5 bases at V and 3 bases at J, with 10 bases in the middle. The CDR3 contains 13 residues. CDR3 protein: CASSVGWDYGYTF. Here the CDR3 DNA reads TGTGCCAGCAGCGTAGGGTGGGACTATGGCTACACCTTC.